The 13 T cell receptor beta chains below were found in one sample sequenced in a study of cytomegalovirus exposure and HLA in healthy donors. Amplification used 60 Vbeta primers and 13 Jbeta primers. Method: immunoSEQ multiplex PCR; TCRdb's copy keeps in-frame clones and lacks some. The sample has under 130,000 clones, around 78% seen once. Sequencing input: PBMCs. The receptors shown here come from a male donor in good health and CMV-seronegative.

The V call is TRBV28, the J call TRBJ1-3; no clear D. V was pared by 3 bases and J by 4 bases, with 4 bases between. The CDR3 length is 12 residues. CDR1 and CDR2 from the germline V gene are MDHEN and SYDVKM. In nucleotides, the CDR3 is TGTGCCAGCAGTTTCCCGGGAAACACCATATATTTT. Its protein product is CASSFPGNTIYF. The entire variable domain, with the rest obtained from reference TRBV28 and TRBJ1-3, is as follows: DVKVTQSSRYLVKRTGEKVFLECVQDMDHENMFWYRQDPGLGLRLIYFSYDVKMKEKGDIPEGYSVSREKKERFSLILESASTNQTSMYLCASSFPGNTIYFGEGSWLTVV.

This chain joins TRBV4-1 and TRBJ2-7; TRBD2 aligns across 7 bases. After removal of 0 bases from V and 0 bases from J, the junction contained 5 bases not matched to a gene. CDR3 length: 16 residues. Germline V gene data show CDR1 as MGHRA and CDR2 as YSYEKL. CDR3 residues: CASSQDQVAGSYEQYF. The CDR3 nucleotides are TGCGCCAGCAGCCAAGATCAAGTAGCGGGCTCCTACGAGCAGTACTTC.

The CDR3 sequence: CASKAGGETQYF. For the CDR3, the DNA is TGTGCCAGCAAAGCGGGAGGGGAGACCCAGTACTTC. J is TRBJ2-5 and V is TRBV4-2; 10 bases line up with TRBD2. With V trimmed by 7 bases and J by 5 bases, 1 base remained unmatched. The CDR3 is made up of 12 amino acids. Germline assignment: CDR1 LGHNA and CDR2 YNFKEQ.

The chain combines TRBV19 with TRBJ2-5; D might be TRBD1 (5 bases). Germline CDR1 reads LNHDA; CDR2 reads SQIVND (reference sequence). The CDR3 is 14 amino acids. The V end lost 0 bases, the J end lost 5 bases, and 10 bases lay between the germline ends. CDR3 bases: TGTGCCAGTAGTATAGATAGGGGATACGAGACCCAGTACTTC. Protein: CASSIDRGYETQYF.

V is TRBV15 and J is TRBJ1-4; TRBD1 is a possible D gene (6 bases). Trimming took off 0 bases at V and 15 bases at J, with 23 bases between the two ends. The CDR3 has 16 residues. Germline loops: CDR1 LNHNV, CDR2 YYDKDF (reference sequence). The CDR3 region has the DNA TGTGCCACCAGCAGAGATTACCAGGGGATTTCAGCTATAGTGTTTTTT. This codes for CATSRDYQGISAIVFF.

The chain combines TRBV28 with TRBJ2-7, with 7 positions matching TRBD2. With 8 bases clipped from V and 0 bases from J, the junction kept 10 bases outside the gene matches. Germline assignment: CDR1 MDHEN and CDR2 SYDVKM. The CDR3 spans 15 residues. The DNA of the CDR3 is TGTGCCAGCGTCCCGGGGGGATTTAGCTCCTACGAGCAGTACTTC. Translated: CASVPGGFSSYEQYF.

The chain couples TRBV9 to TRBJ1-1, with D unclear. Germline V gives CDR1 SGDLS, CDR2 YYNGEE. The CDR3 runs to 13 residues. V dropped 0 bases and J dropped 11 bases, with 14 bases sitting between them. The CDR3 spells CASSVGQSTMAFF. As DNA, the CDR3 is TGTGCCAGCAGCGTAGGGCAGTCAACAATGGCTTTCTTT.

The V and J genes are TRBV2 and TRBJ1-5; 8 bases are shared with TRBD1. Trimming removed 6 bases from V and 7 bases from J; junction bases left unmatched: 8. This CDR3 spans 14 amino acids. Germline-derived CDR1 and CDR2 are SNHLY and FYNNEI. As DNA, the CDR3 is TGTGCCAGCAGCCTAATGACAGGGGACCAGCCCCAGCATTTT. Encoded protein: CASSLMTGDQPQHF.

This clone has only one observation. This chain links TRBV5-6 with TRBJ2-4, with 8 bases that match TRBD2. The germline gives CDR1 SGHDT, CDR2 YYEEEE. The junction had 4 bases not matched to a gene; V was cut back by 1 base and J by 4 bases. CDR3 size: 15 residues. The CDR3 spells CASSLTSSGKNIQYF. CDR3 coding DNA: TGTGCCAGCAGCTTGACGTCTAGCGGGAAAAACATTCAGTACTTC.

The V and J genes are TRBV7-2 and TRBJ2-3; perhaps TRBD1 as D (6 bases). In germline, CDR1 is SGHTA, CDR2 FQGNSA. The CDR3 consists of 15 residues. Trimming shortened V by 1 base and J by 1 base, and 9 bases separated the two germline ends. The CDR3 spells CASSLGGLRTDTQYF. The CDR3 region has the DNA TGTGCCAGCAGCTTAGGGGGGCTGCGCACAGATACGCAGTATTTT. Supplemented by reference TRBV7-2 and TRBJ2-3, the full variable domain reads GAGVSQSPSNKVTEKGKDVELRCDPISGHTALYWYRQSLGQGLEFLIYFQGNSAPDKSGLPSDRFSAERTGGSVSTLTIQRTQQEDSAVYLCASSLGGLRTDTQYFGPGTRLTVL.

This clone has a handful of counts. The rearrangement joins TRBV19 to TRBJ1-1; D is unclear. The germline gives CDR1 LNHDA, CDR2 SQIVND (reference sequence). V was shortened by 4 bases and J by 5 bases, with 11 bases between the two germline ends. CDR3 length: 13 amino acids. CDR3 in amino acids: CASSTSVLTEAFF. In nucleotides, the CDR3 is TGTGCCAGTAGTACCTCGGTCCTAACTGAAGCTTTCTTT.

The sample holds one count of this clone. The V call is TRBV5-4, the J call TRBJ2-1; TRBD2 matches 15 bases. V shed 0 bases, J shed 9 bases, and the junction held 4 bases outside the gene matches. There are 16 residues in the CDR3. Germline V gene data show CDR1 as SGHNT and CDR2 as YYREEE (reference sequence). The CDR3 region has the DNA TGTGCCAGCAGCTTGGGGGGACTAGCGGGAGGCACTGAGCAGTTCTTC. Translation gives CASSLGGLAGGTEQFF.

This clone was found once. CDR3 residues: CAVELAEPYEQYF. DNA of the CDR3: TGCGCGGTGGAGCTGGCCGAACCCTACGAGCAGTACTTC. J is TRBJ2-5 and V is TRBV5-1; D unresolved. The end of the DNA aligns better with TRBJ2-7, so the J call may be wrong. The CDR3 consists of 13 residues. Germline V lookup: CDR1 SGHRS, CDR2 YFSETQ.